Listed below are T cell receptor beta chains from one sample, sequenced in a study of blood T cell repertoires in COVID-19. Assay: immunoSEQ multiplex PCR; the TCRdb copy retains only in-frame clones and omits some. Among over 300,000 clones listed, about 83% were seen once. The source material was peripheral blood. These receptors originate from a woman between 45 and 65 years old with acute or convalescent COVID-19. CDR3s include the opening cysteine and the closing phenylalanine or tryptophan. Each record gives: D gene, J gene, V gene, CDR3 protein, CDR3 DNA. A D gene is named only where the DNA matches it firmly.

>-|TRBJ1-1|TRBV29-1
CSPSRSTEAFF
TGCAGCCCGTCTCGGAGCACTGAAGCTTTCTTT
>TRBD1|TRBJ2-1|TRBV9
CASSPRATGVRSYNEQFF
TGTGCCAGCAGCCCTCGGGCAACAGGGGTCAGGTCCTACAATGAGCAGTTCTTC
>-|TRBJ2-1|TRBV7-2
CASSLPTPTYNEQFF
TGTGCCAGCAGCTTACCGACACCTACCTACAATGAGCAGTTCTTC
>TRBD1|TRBJ1-5|TRBV3-1/TRBV3-2
CASRETGDNQPQHF
TGTGCCAGCAGGGAAACAGGGGACAATCAGCCCCAGCATTTT
>TRBD2|TRBJ2-5|TRBV12-5
CASGLAGLQETQYF
TGTGCTAGTGGGCTAGCGGGGCTACAAGAGACCCAGTACTTC
>-|TRBJ2-1|TRBV18
CASSPPATGDEQFF
TGTGCCAGCTCACCTCCGGCGACGGGGGATGAGCAGTTCTTC
>-|TRBJ2-5|TRBV5-4
CASSYGTGEETQYF
TGTGCCAGCAGTTACGGGACTGGAGAAGAGACCCAGTACTTC
>TRBD1|TRBJ2-1|TRBV24-1
CATSDLGQGYNEQFF
TGTGCCACCAGTGATTTGGGACAGGGATACAATGAGCAGTTCTTC
>-|TRBJ2-6|TRBV2
CASSVEIGANVLTF
TGTGCCAGCAGCGTCGAGATTGGGGCCAACGTCCTGACTTTC
>-|TRBJ1-5|TRBV6-2/TRBV6-3
CASSPLGGGQPQHF
TGTGCCAGCAGTCCACTAGGGGGGGGCCAGCCCCAGCATTTT